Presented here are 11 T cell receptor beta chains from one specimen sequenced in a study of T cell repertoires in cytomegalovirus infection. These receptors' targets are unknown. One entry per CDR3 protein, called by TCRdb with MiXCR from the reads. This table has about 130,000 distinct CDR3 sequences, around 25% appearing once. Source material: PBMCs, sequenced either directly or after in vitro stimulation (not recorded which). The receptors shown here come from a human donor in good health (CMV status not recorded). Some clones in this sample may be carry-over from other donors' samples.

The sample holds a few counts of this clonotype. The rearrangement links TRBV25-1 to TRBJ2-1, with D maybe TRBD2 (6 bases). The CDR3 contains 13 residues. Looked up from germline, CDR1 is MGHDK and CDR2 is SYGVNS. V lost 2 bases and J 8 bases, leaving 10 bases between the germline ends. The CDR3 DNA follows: TGTGCCAGCAGTGAAGCGGGACCCGATGAGCAGTTCTTC. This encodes CASSEAGPDEQFF. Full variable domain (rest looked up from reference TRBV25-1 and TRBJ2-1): EADIYQTPRYLVIGTGKKITLECSQTMGHDKMYWYQQDPGMELHLIHYSYGVNSTEKGDLSSESTVSRIRTEHFPLTLESARPSHTSQYLCASSEAGPDEQFFGPGTRLTVL.

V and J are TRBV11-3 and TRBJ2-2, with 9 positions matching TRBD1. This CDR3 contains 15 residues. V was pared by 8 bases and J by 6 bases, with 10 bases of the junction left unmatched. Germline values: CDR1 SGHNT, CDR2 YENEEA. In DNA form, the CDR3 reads TGTGCCAGCCGGTTCGGGACAGGGCTAGCCGGGGAGCTGTTTTTT. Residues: CASRFGTGLAGELFF.

The CDR3 reads CASSLAKRETQYF. CDR3 nucleotide sequence: TGTGCCAGCAGCTTGGCCAAGAGAGAGACCCAGTACTTC. The gene calls are TRBV5-4 and TRBJ2-5; D gene unclear. V lost 0 bases, J lost 4 bases, and 7 bases lay in between. The CDR3 is made up of 13 amino acids. Germline V gene lookup returns CDR1 SGHNT and CDR2 YYREEE (reference sequence). Filled out from reference TRBV5-4 and TRBJ2-5, the complete variable domain reads ETGVTQSPTHLIKTRGQQVTLRCSSQSGHNTVSWYQQALGQGPQFIFQYYREEENGRGNFPPRFSGLQFPNYSSELNVNALELDDSALYLCASSLAKRETQYFGPGTRLLVL.

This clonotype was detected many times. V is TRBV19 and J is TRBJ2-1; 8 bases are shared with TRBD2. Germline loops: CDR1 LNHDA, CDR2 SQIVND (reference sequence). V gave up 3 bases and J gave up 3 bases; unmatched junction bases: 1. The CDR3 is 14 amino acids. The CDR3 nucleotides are TGTGCCAGTAGTATCAGCGGGAGCTACAATGAGCAGTTCTTC. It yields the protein CASSISGSYNEQFF.

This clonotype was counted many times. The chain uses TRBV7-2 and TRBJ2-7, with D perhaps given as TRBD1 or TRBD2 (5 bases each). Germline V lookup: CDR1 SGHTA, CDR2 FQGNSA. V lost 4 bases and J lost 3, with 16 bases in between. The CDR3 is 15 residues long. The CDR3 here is CASSSLPGRSYEQYF. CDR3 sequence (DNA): TGTGCCAGCAGCTCCCTCCCGGGACGGAGCTACGAGCAGTACTTC. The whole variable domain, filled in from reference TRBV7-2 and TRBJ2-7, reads GAGVSQSPSNKVTEKGKDVELRCDPISGHTALYWYRQSLGQGLEFLIYFQGNSAPDKSGLPSDRFSAERTGGSVSTLTIQRTQQEDSAVYLCASSSLPGRSYEQYFGPGTRLTVT.

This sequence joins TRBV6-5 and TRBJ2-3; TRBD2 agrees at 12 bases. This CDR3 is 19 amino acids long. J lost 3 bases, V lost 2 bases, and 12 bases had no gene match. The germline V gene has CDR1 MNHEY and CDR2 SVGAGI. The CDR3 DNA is TGTGCCAGCAGTTACCAACCGGGACTAGCGGGCGGCGAGACAGATACGCAGTATTTT. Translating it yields CASSYQPGLAGGETDTQYF.

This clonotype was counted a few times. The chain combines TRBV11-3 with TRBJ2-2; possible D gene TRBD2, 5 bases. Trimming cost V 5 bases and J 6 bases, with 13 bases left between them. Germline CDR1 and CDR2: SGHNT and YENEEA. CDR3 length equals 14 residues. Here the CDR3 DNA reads TGTGCCAGCAGCCCTCTAGGGAGTCCCGGGGAGCTGTTTTTT. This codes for CASSPLGSPGELFF.

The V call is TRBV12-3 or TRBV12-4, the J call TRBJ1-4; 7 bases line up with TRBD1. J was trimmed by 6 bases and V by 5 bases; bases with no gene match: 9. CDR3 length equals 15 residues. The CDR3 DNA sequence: TGTGCCAGCAGTCCACACGACAGGGTTTATGAAAAACTGTTTTTT. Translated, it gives CASSPHDRVYEKLFF.

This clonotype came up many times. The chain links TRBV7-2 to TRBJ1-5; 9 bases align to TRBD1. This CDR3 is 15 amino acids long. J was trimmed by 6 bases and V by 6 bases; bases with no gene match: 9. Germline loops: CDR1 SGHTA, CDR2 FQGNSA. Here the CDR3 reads CASSYQQGAFQPQHF. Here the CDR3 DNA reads TGTGCCAGCAGTTATCAACAGGGGGCCTTTCAGCCCCAGCATTTT.

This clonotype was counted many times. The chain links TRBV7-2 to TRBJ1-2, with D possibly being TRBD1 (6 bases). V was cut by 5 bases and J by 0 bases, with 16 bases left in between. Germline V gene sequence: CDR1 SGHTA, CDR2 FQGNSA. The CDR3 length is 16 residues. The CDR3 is CASSPSQQGANYGYTF. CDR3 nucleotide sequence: TGTGCCAGCAGCCCCTCGCAACAGGGCGCTAACTATGGCTACACCTTC.

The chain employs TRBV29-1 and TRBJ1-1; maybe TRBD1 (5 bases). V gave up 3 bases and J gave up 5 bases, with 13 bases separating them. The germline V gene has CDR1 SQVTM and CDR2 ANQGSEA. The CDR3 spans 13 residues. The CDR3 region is CSVEGGVRTEAFF. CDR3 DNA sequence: TGCAGCGTTGAGGGGGGGGTGAGGACTGAAGCTTTCTTT.